This T cell receptor (beta chain) was profiled in a study of healthy donors' naive CD4 and CD8 T cells. The overall study: Donors came from three age groups: 20-25, 40-50 and 60-70 years. Study-wide results and limits: A reported CD4+/CD8+ bias affected most V and J genes in naive cells.

Starting from 500 ng of total RNA, TCR libraries were made with linear amplification. Original processing notes: 5 healthy donors contributed 65,000 to 90,000 sequenced TCR alpha transcripts. TCRdb passed the reads through MiXCR, listing each CDR3 protein once. These V and J calls are TCRdb output, not the study's own analysis. Here the sample spans roughly 200,000 distinct CDR3 sequences, around three quarters being singletons. Of note for this clonotype: Its specificity is unknown.

V lost 2 bases to trimming and J lost 12 bases; unmatched junction nucleotides: 12. In germline, CDR1 is SGHAT, CDR2 FQDESV (reference sequence). This CDR3 region has 15 residues. Sorting defined naive CD4+ as CD4+CD8-CD45RO-CD45RA+ and naive CD8+ as CD8+CD4-CD45RA+CD27bright. The chain joins TRBV11-1 to TRBJ2-1; 8 positions match TRBD2. This TCR came from a pool of human donors in good health; the sample pools cells from several healthy donors. The specimen sequenced was naive CD4+ and CD8+ T cells sorted from blood, pooled from several donors. The CDR3 loop reads CASSLTSAGGGVQFF. For the CDR3, the DNA is TGTGCCAGCAGCTTAACGTCTGCGGGAGGAGGGGTGCAGTTCTTC.